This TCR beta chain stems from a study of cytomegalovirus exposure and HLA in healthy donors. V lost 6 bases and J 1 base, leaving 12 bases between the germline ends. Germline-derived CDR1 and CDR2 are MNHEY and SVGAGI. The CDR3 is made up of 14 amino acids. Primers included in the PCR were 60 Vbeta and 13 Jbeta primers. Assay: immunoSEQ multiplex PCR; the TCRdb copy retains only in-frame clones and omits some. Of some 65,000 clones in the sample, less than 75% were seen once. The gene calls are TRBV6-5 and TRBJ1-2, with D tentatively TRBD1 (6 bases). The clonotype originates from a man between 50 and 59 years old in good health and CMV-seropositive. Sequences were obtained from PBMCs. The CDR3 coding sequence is TGTGCCAGCAGCGACAGGACTCTTAACTATGGCTACACCTTC. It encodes CASSDRTLNYGYTF.